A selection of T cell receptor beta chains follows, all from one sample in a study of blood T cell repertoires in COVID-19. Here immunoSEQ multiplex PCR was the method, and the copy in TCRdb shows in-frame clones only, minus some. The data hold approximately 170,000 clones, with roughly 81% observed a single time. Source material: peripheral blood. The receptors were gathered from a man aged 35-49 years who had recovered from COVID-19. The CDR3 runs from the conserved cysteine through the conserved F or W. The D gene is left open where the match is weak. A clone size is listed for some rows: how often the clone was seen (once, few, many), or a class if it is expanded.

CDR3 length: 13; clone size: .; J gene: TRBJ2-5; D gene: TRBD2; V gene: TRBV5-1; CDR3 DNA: TGCGCCAGCAGCCCCACGGGGGGAGAGACCCAGTACTTC; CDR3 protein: CASSPTGGETQYF
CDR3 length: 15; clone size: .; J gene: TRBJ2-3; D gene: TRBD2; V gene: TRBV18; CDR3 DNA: TGTGCCAGCTCACCGTCGCGGGGGGGCTCAGATACGCAGTATTTT; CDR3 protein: CASSPSRGGSDTQYF
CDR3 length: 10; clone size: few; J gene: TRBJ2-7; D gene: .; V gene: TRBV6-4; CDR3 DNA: TGTGCCAGCAGAATCCCGGAGGAGTACTTC; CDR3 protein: CASRIPEEYF
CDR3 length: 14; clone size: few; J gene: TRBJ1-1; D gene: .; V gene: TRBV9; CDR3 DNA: TGTGCCAGCAGCGCCCCTCAGGGCTCCACTGAAGCTTTCTTT; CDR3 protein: CASSAPQGSTEAFF
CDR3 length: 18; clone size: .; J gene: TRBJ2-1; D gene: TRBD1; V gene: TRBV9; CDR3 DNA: TGTGCCAGCAGCTCAAGGATTTCCGGGACAGGGCTTTTTCATGAGCAGTTCTTC; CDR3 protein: CASSSRISGTGLFHEQFF
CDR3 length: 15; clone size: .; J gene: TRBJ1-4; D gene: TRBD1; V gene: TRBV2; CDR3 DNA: TGTGCCAGCAGGGACCTGGGACAGGGAAAGGAAAAACTGTTTTTT; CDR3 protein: CASRDLGQGKEKLFF
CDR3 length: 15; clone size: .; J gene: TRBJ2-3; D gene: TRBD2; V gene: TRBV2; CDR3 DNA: TGTGCCAGCAGCGAGCTAGCGGGAGTTTCAGATACGCAGTATTTT; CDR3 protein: CASSELAGVSDTQYF
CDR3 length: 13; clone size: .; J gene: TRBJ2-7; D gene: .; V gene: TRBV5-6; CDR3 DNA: TGTGCCAGCAGCCGCGGAACTCTCTACGAGCAGTACTTC; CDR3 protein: CASSRGTLYEQYF
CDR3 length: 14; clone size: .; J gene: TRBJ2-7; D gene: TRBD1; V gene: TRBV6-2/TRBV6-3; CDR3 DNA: TGTGCCAGCAGTTCGGGACAGGAGCGCTTTGGGCAGTACTTC; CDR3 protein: CASSSGQERFGQYF
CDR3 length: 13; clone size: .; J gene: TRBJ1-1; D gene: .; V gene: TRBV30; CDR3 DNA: TGTGCCTGGAGCCACGGGACACAAGATGAAGCTTTCTTT; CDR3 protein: CAWSHGTQDEAFF
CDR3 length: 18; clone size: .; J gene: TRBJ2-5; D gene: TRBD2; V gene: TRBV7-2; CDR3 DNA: TGTGCCAGCAGCTTAGGGACTAGCGGGAGGGCTAGAGGAGAGACCCAGTACTTC; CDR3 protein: CASSLGTSGRARGETQYF
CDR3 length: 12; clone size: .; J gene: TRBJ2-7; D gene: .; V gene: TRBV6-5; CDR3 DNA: TGTGCCAGCAGACAACCGGGGTACGAGCAGTACTTC; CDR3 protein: CASRQPGYEQYF
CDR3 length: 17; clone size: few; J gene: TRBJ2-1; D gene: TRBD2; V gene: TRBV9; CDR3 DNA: TGTGCCAGCAGCCCGACGGGGACGGGAGGACCCTCGGATGAGCAGTTCTTC; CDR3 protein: CASSPTGTGGPSDEQFF
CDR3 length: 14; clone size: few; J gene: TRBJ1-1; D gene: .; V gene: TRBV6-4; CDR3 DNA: TGTGCCAGCAGTAGTACGACAGGCAACACTGAAGCTTTCTTT; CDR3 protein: CASSSTTGNTEAFF
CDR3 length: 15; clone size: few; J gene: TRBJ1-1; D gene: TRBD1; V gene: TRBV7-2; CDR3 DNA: TGTGCCAGCAGCTTAGGCCAGGGGGGGAACACTGAAGCTTTCTTT; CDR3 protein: CASSLGQGGNTEAFF
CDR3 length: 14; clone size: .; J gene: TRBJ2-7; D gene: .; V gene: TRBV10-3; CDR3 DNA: TGTGCCATCAGTGACCACGGGGGGCCTTACGAGCAGTACTTC; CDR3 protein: CAISDHGGPYEQYF
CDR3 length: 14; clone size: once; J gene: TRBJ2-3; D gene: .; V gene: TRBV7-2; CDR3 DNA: TGTGCCAGCAGCTTAGCGTTGAGGCGGGATACGCAGTATTTT; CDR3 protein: CASSLALRRDTQYF
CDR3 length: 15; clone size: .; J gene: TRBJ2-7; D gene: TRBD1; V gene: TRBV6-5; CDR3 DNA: TGTGCCAGCAGTCTCCCTCCGGGACAGAGCTACGAGCAGTACTTC; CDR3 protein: CASSLPPGQSYEQYF
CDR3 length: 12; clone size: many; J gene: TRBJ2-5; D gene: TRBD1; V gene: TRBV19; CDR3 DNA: TGTGCCACAAGGGACAGAGCATGGACCCAGTACTTC; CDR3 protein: CATRDRAWTQYF
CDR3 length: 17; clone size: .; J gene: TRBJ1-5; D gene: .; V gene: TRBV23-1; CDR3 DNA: TGCGCCAGCAGTCAATCTGGGGCAGCCCAGGGCTATCAGCCCCAGCATTTT; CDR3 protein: CASSQSGAAQGYQPQHF
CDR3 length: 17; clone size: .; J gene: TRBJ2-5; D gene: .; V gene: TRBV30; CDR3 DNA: TGTGCCTGGAGTGCACGGGACTCCACCCGCCCCCAAGAGACCCAGTACTTC; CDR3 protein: CAWSARDSTRPQETQYF
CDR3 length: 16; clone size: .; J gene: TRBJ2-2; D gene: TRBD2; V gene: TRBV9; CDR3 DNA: TGTGCCAGCAGCCCCCTGGCGGGAGGGGGCACCGGGGAGCTGTTTTTT; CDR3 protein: CASSPLAGGGTGELFF
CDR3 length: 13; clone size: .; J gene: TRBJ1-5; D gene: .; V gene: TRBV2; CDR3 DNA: TGTGCCAGCACAGGCCACCTTGATCAGCCCCAGCATTTT; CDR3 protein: CASTGHLDQPQHF
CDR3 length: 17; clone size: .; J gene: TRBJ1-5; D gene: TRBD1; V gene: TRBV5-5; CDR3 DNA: TGTGCCAGCAGCTTGGAAGGGGGCTCCTATAGCAATCAGCCCCAGCATTTT; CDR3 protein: CASSLEGGSYSNQPQHF
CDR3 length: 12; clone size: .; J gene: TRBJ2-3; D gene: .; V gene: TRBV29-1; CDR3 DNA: TGCAGCGTGGACTATAGCACAGATACGCAGTATTTT; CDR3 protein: CSVDYSTDTQYF
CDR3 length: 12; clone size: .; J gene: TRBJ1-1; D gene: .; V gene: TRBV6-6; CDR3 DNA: TGTGCCAGCAGTTATATCAACACTGAAGCTTTCTTT; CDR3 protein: CASSYINTEAFF
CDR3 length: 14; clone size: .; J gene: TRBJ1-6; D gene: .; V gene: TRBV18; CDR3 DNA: TGTGCCAGCTCACAGTATCAGGGTAATTCACCCCTCCACTTT; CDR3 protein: CASSQYQGNSPLHF
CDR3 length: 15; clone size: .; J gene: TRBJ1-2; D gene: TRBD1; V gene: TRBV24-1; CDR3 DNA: TGTGCCACCAGTGATCAATTCGACAGGGGAGGTGGCTACACCTTC; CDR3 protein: CATSDQFDRGGGYTF